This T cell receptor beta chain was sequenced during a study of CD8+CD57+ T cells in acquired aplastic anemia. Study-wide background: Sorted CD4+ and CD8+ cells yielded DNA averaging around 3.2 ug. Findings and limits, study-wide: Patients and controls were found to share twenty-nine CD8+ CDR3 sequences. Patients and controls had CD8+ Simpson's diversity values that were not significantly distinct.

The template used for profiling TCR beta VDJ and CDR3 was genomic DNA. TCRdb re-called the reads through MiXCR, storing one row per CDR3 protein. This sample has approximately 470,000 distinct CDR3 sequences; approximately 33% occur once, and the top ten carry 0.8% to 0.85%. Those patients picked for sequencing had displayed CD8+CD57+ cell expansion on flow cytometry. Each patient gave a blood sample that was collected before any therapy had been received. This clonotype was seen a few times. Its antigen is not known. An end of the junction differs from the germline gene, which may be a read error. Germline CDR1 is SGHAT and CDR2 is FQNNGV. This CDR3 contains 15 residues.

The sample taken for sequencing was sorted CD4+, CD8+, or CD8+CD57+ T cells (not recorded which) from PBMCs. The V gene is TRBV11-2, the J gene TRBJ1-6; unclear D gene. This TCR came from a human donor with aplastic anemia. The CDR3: CARSSPRIEGGPLHF. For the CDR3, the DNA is TGTGCCCGCAGCTCCCCCCGGATCGAAGGAGGGCCCCTCCACTTT.